This T cell receptor beta chain was sequenced in a study of cytomegalovirus exposure and HLA in healthy donors. Study-wide points: Three CMV-associated chains were confirmed in vitro to be specific for CMV antigens. Some public TCRs appeared in many individuals, while most sequences were rare. The TCR clusters that emerged in the first cohort tended, a later analysis found, to co-occur in the roughly 120 validation repertoires. The study flagged 150 to 200 TCR beta chains as cytomegalovirus-associated.

Remarks on this clone: Its matching antigen is unknown.

From germline, CDR1 is DFQATT and CDR2 SNEGSKA (reference sequence). There are 11 residues in the CDR3. Assay: immunoSEQ multiplex PCR; the TCRdb copy retains only in-frame clones and omits some. The table has about 110,000 clones, around 85% seen once. The genes are TRBV20-1 and TRBJ2-7; tentatively, D is TRBD1 (6 bases). The sequenced sample was PBMCs. The clonotype was recovered from a woman aged 18-29 years in good health and CMV-seronegative. CDR3 residues: CNIPRGYEQYF. CDR3 bases: TGCAATATTCCCAGGGGCTACGAGCAGTACTTC.